This T cell receptor beta chain is from a study of T cell responses to AZD1222 COVID-19 vaccine. Germline V gives CDR1 LNHNV, CDR2 YYDKDF (reference sequence). The CDR3 totals 15 residues. Trimming left V 0 bases short and J 8 bases short, with 14 bases between. A note on this clone: Antigen specificity is unknown.

Whole-study results and caveats: The donor cohort was predominantly white British with a female majority, and clonal diversity may have been underestimated.

Generated by immunoSEQ multiplex PCR, the TCRdb table keeps only in-frame clones and is missing some. The sample shows about 55,000 clones, nearly 80% of them seen only once. This chain uses TRBV15 with TRBJ2-1; the D gene is possibly TRBD2 (6 bases). The TCR originated in an adult who received the AZD1222 COVID-19 vaccine. The material was peripheral blood, obtained 28 days after the second AZD1222 dose. The CDR3 loop reads CATSRDLTSRDEQFF. For the CDR3, the DNA is TGTGCCACCAGCAGAGATTTAACTAGCCGCGATGAGCAGTTCTTC.